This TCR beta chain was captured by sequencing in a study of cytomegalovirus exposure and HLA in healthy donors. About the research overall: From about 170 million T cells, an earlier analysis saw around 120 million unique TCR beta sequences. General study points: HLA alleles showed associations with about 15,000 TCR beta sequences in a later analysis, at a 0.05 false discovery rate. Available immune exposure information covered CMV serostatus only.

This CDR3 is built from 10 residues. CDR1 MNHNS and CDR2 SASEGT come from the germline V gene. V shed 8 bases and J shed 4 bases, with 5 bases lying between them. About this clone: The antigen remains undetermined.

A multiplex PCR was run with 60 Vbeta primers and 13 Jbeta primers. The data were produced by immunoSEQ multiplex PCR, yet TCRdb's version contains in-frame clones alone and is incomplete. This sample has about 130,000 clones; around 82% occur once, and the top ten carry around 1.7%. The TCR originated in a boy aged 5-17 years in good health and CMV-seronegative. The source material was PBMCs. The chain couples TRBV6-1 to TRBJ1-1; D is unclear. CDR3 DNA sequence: TGTGCCAGCCCCCTCACTGAAGCTTTCTTT. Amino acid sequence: CASPLTEAFF.